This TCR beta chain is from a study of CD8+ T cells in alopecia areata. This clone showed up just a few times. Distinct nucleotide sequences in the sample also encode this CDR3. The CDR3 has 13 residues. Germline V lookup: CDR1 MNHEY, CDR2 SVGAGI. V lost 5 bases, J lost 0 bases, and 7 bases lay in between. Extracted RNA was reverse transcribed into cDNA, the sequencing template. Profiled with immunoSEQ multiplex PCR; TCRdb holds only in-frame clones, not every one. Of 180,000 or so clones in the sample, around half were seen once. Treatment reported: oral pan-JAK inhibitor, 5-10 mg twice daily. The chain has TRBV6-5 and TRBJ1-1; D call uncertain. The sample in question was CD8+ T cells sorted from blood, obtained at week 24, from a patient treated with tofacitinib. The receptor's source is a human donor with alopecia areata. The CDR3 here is CASSPGLNTEAFF. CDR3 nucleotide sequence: TGTGCCAGCAGTCCGGGGTTGAACACTGAAGCTTTCTTT.